The subject of this entry is one TCR beta chain. Germline CDR1 reads SGHRS; CDR2 reads YFSETQ. Trimming removed 4 bases at V and 7 bases at J, with 21 bases between. The CDR3 extends over 15 amino acids. This sample is part of a study of blood T cell repertoires in COVID-19. In the study overall: The United States, Italy and Spain supplied acute and convalescent COVID-19 samples.

Grouping used clinical history reported by participants in a survey and questionnaire. Donors of Cohort 3 who recovered were those that had two negative PCRs, clearance, or symptom resolution. Measured with immunoSEQ multiplex PCR; TCRdb has only the in-frame clones, and not every one. The sample shows some 210,000 clones, over 75% of them seen only once. Sample: PBMCs or T cells enriched from blood (not recorded which). This sequence was found in a man between 40 and 49 years old who had recovered from COVID-19. The V call is TRBV5-1, the J call TRBJ2-7, with D maybe TRBD2 (5 bases). The CDR3 region has the DNA TGCGCCAGCAGCCCCGACTCAGGACTGTTTGTTGAGCAGTACTTC. Residues: CASSPDSGLFVEQYF.